The entry that follows covers one TCR beta chain sequence. This clonotype showed up just a few times. Which antigen it targets is not known. There are no base qualities to consult, and no much larger clone falls within one base. This specimen comes from a study of blood T cells in healthy people across ages (dated by TCRdb to 2014 to 2015). About the study as a whole: In model experiments, template switching captured about one uniquely barcoded TCR beta cDNA molecule for every two T cells. To track age-related changes in TCR beta repertoire diversity, the study relied on deep sequencing normalized with unique cDNA molecular identifiers. The donors were split into four age groups: young (average around 15 years), middle-aged (around 40), aged (roughly 60) and long-lived (roughly 77). For two donors (one aged 18 to 30 and one aged 80 or older), the study analyzed two additional independent replicas of 1 million unique cDNA reads from the same blood draw. What the work shows at the level of the full study, not this receptor alone: As age increased, observed TCR beta diversity per million T cells dropped in a roughly linear way, and a significant reduction was already evident by age 40. Observed TCR beta diversity correlated strongly with the percentage of naive T cells measured by flow cytometry. Estimates of total diversity from one million sequenced T cells were regarded as lower bounds and underestimates. Bulk unsorted PBMC profiling prevented conclusive comparison of naive and antigen-experienced compartments. Donor CMV infection status was unknown, potentially confounding age-related changes in expanded clonotypes. The long-lived group showed more naive CD4+ T cells, fewer expanded clones and increased TCR diversity than the aged group, suggesting age selection.

V is shortened by 6 bases, J by 7 bases, and the region joining them spans 8 bases. Its CDR3 holds 11 amino acids, cysteine through phenylalanine. Only the CDR3 part of the read is kept: 33 bases, read in frame from the first base. The library was produced with 5' RACE. TCRdb names Illumina HiSeq 2500 as the instrument used. The second PCR ran for roughly 6 to 11 cycles and used a J-beta primer mix along with a sample-barcoded 5' primer. A unique molecular identifier was introduced onto each TCR beta cDNA molecule by a template-switch 5' adaptor carrying 12 random nucleotides. Each sample yielded at least 3 million CDR3-containing paired-end reads. All of the RNA was converted into first-strand cDNA using the Mint cDNA synthesis kit, with a TRBC-specific oligonucleotide serving as the primer. All cDNA was treated with uracil-DNA glycosylase and then went through a first 18-cycle PCR with the universal primers M1SS and BC2_uni_R. Per the source publication's procedure: For normalization, 1 million high-quality reads, each with a distinct molecular identifier, were randomly selected from each sample. Instead of being binned into consensus sequences, reads that shared molecular identifiers were thrown out. MiTCR, with a Q25 quality threshold and the strictest error-elimination algorithm, was used for CDR3 identification, clonotype clustering and error correction. A nonparametric unseen species model with Euler transformation was used to estimate a lower bound on total TCR beta diversity. TCRdb trimmed public reads at Q25 via fastp, called clones via MiXCR and kept in-frame beta chains. Each entry is one CDR3 protein sequence, shown with its most common DNA and genes. The V and J calls were not made by the authors but by TCRdb's processing. The sample has 800,000 to 950,000 distinct CDR3 sequences on record, almost 30% of them singletons. The ten largest clones capture 10% of the sample.

Donors were 35 to 40 systemically healthy Caucasian individuals from Russia aged roughly 6 to 90 years. Each donor gave 9.5 to 10 milliliters of peripheral blood, drawn into EDTA-treated Vacutainer tubes. Ficoll-Paque density-gradient centrifugation was used to isolate PBMCs, with at least 6 million obtained per sample. Trizol reagent was used to extract total RNA from the PBMCs, yielding at least 5 micrograms per sample. For every donor, flow cytometry on a PBMC aliquot measured the percentage of naive CD45RAhigh/CD27high T cells. This sample was shared with a second study, whose subject was T cells of mothers and their children. As the second study states: Nine systemically healthy Caucasian individuals, comprising three mothers and their six children, were included as donors. cDNA synthesis used all of the extracted RNA, with roughly 1.5 ug of RNA in each 15 ul reaction. In the second PCR, the M1S primer added sample barcodes and 2-4 random nucleotides. Each mother yielded over 9.5 million TCR beta CDR3 reads and each child 2.5 million to 3 million reads. In both related and unrelated pairs, thymic selection shapes the output of TCR recombination in a similar way, with inherited differences having only a minor effect. Normalized repertoire overlap in related mother-child pairs was always slightly higher than in unrelated mother-child pairs, but the difference was never significant. No persistent microchimeric T cell clones were detected, at a sensitivity of roughly 96 clones per million clonotypes. To look for features that set related mother-child pairs apart from unrelated individuals, the researchers ran deep NGS to compare the TCR beta repertoires of mothers and children. On average, the children were roughly 10 +/- 4 years old, while the mothers were about 37 +/- 4 years old. After adapter ligation with NEBNext reagents, the libraries were sequenced on Illumina HiSeq 2000 with 100+100 nt paired-end reads. Mother and child libraries were prepared a month apart and sequenced in separate runs to prevent cross-contamination. For each donor, somewhere between about 450,000 and 2,000,000 distinct TCR beta clonotypes were identified. Naive TCR beta clonotypes were estimated from low-frequency clonotypes matched to each donor's FACS-determined naive share, without sorting.

The rearrangement joined TRBV12-3 or TRBV12-4 to TRBJ2-3; the D gene remains uncertain. This receptor was identified in a woman between 40 and 50 years old in good health. The sample consisted of blood. The DNA sequence reads TGTGCCAGCAGCCCACGAAATACGCAGTATTTT. It codes for CASSPRNTQYF.